The 12 T cell receptor beta chains below all came from one sample that was sequenced in a study of T cell repertoires in aging, cancer and after chemotherapy. TRB rearrangements spanning V, D and J were amplified using mixed TRB-A/B primers. From the multiplex PCR reads, TCRdb called clonotypes with MiXCR, one entry per CDR3 protein. The top ten clones hold around 10% of a sample with some 3,000 distinct CDR3 sequences, roughly 26% of them seen once. The template was genomic DNA from peripheral blood, not RNA. The sequencing input was blood. These receptors came from a human donor with a solid tumor.

This clonotype was seen a handful of times. The chain carries TRBV6-5 and TRBJ1-3; no firm D call. Trimming removed 6 bases from V and 4 bases from J, with 13 bases in between. Germline loops: CDR1 MNHEY, CDR2 SVGAGI. This CDR3 comprises 14 residues. CDR3 sequence reads: CASSLEAVGNTIYF. CDR3 bases: TGTGCCAGCAGCTTGGAGGCAGTAGGAAACACCATATATTTT.

The V gene is TRBV18, the J gene TRBJ1-1, with D uncertain. The CDR3 spans 14 residues. The germline V and J ends were trimmed by 2 bases and 1 base, with 8 bases remaining between them. Germline loops: CDR1 KGHSH, CDR2 LQKENI. The CDR3 sequence: CASSPSPGNTEAFF. The CDR3 DNA reads TGTGCCAGCTCACCATCCCCCGGGAACACTGAAGCTTTCTTT.

The rearrangement uses TRBV11-2 and TRBJ2-2; 8 nucleotides match TRBD2. The J segment lost 9 bases and the V segment lost 5 bases, leaving 14 bases of the junction unmatched. The germline CDR1 and CDR2 sequences are SGHAT and FQNNGV. The CDR3 runs 16 residues. The CDR3 reads CASSLGTSRGSWELFF. DNA for the CDR3: TGTGCCAGCAGCCTTGGGACTAGTCGCGGCTCCTGGGAGCTGTTTTTT.

This clonotype qualifies as medium-sized. The chain employs TRBV6-5 and TRBJ2-7; 7 nucleotides align to TRBD2. The germline gives CDR1 MNHEY, CDR2 SVGAGI. The V gene end was trimmed by 0 bases and the J gene end by 6 bases; junction bases not matched to a gene: 14. The CDR3 length is 17 residues. The CDR3 loop reads CASSYSMYAGSGGEQYF. The CDR3 DNA follows: TGTGCCAGCAGTTACTCGATGTACGCAGGCTCGGGGGGCGAGCAGTACTTC.

This clonotype has a handful of counts. This CDR3 is CASSTSGTGGSGANVLTF. As DNA, the CDR3 is TGTGCCAGCAGTACCTCCGGGACAGGGGGATCTGGGGCCAACGTCCTGACTTTC. The rearrangement uses TRBV6-5 and TRBJ2-6; 11 bases align to TRBD1. Germline CDR1 MNHEY, CDR2 SVGAGI. Trimming took 5 bases from V and 1 from J; bases not matched to a gene: 7. This CDR3 contains 18 residues.

Comments on this clonotype: Being one base from a much bigger clone, this may be a read error. This sequence joins TRBV7-2 and TRBJ1-4; D is uncertain. CDR3 length equals 12 residues. CDR1 is SGHTA, CDR2 FQGNSA, per germline. Trimming took 7 bases from V and 10 from J, leaving 13 bases between them. The CDR3 spells CASIPTVGKLFF. The DNA for the CDR3 is TGTGCCAGCATACCTACAGTCGGAAAACTGTTTTTT.

This clonotype is termed medium-sized. The genes are TRBV6-5 and TRBJ1-2; D unclear. V lost 5 bases and J lost 1, with 11 bases in between. Germline V CDR1 and CDR2: MNHEY, SVGAGI. This CDR3 has 14 residues. The CDR3 protein is CASSEATINYGYTF. The DNA for the CDR3 is TGTGCCAGCAGTGAAGCGACGATTAACTATGGCTACACCTTC.

This clonotype was seen a single time. V is TRBV20-1 and J is TRBJ1-1; no definite D call. CDR1 and CDR2 from the germline V gene are DFQATT and SNEGSKA (reference sequence). CDR3 length: 11 amino acids. The V end lost 7 bases, the J end lost 2 bases, and 8 bases lay between the germline ends. The CDR3 bases are TGCAGTGGCGCAATAAACACTGAAGCTTTCTTT. Its translation: CSGAINTEAFF.

This clonotype is labeled as medium-sized. The V gene is TRBV6-4, the J gene TRBJ2-7; 12 nucleotides match TRBD1. V gave up 6 bases and J gave up 2 bases; unmatched junction bases: 2. The CDR3 runs 14 residues. The V gene's germline CDR1 is MRHNA and CDR2 SNTAGT. CDR3 loop: CASRGQGAAYEQYF. CDR3 nucleotides: TGTGCCAGCAGGGGACAGGGGGCGGCCTACGAGCAGTACTTC.

The sample holds a few counts of this clonotype. The V and J genes are TRBV7-3 and TRBJ2-2; a weak D match, TRBD2 (5 bases). Germline CDR1 SGHTA, CDR2 FQGTGA. Trimming pared 2 bases from V and 6 bases from J, leaving 7 bases between. This CDR3 region has 13 residues. CDR3 nucleotide sequence: TGTGCCAGCAGCTTACGGGGTTCCGGGGAGCTGTTTTTT. This encodes CASSLRGSGELFF.

This clonotype came up a few times. The rearrangement uses TRBV6-1 and TRBJ2-1; 7 bases map to TRBD2. Trimming at V came to 1 base and at J to 8 bases, leaving 8 bases not matched to a gene. Germline loops: CDR1 MNHNS, CDR2 SASEGT. The CDR3 extends over 15 amino acids. CDR3 in DNA: TGTGCCAGCAGTGAAGGGGTGCGGGAGTGGGATGAGCAGTTCTTC. This codes for CASSEGVREWDEQFF.

By its share, this clonotype is medium-sized. The V and J genes are TRBV6-1 and TRBJ2-5; 12 positions agree with TRBD1. Unmatched junction bases numbered 5, after V lost 6 bases and J lost 6 bases. CDR1 and CDR2 (germline): MNHNS, SASEGT. The CDR3 length is 14 residues. CDR3 sequence reads: CASRRDRGRKTQYF. CDR3 DNA sequence: TGTGCCAGCAGGAGGGACAGGGGGCGGAAGACCCAGTACTTC.